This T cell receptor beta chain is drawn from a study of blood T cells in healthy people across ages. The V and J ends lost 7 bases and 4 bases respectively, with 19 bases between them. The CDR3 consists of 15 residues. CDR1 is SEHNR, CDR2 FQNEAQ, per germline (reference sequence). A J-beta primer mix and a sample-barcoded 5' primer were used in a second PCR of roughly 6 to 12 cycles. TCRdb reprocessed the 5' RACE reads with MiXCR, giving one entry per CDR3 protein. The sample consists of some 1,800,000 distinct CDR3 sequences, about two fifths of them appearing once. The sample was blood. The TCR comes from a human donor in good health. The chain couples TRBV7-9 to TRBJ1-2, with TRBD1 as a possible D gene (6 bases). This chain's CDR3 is CASTLTLGGGYGYTF. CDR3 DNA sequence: TGTGCCAGCACCCTTACCCTGGGGGGCGGCTATGGCTACACCTTC.